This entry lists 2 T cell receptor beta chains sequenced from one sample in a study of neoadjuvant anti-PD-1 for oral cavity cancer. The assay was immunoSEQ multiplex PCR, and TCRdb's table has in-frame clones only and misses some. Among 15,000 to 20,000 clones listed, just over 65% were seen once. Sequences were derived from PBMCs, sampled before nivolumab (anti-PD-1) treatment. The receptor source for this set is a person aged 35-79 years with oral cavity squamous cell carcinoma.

CDR3 DNA: TGTGCCTGGACCCAAGGGGGCCCGACAGGGGATGGCTACACCTTC. This encodes CAWTQGGPTGDGYTF. The V gene is TRBV30, the J gene TRBJ1-2; TRBD1 matches 8 bases. This CDR3 spans 15 amino acids. The V gene end was trimmed by 4 bases and the J gene end by 6 bases; junction bases not matched to a gene: 13. Germline values: CDR1 GTSNPN, CDR2 SVGIG (reference sequence). The full variable domain, with the rest looked up from reference TRBV30 and TRBJ1-2, is SQTIHQWPATLVQPVGSPLSLECTVEGTSNPNLYWYRQAAGRGLQLLFYSVGIGQISSEVPQNLSASRPQDRQFILSSKKLLLSDSGFYLCAWTQGGPTGDGYTFGSGTRLTVV.

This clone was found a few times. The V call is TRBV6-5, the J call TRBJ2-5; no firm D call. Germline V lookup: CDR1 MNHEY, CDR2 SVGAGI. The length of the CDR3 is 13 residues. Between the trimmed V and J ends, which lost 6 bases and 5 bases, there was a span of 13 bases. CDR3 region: CASSRAVGETQYF. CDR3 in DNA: TGTGCCAGCAGCCGGGCGGTTGGGGAGACCCAGTACTTC.